This TCR beta chain was recovered during a study of monozygotic twins with inflammatory bowel disease. The CDR3 consists of 15 residues. Looked up from germline, CDR1 is MNHEY and CDR2 is SMNVEV (reference sequence). TCRdb processed the 5' RACE reads again and assigns one entry to each CDR3 protein, with no DNA. The repertoire table contains about 420,000 distinct CDR3 sequences. The receptor comes from a human donor with ulcerative colitis or Crohn's disease, or a healthy co-twin of an affected twin (not recorded which). Sequenced sample: blood. The chain combines TRBV27 with TRBJ1-1; as DNA is missing, the TRBD1 call by TCRdb cannot be tested. CDR3 residues: CASSTRQGWNTEAFF.